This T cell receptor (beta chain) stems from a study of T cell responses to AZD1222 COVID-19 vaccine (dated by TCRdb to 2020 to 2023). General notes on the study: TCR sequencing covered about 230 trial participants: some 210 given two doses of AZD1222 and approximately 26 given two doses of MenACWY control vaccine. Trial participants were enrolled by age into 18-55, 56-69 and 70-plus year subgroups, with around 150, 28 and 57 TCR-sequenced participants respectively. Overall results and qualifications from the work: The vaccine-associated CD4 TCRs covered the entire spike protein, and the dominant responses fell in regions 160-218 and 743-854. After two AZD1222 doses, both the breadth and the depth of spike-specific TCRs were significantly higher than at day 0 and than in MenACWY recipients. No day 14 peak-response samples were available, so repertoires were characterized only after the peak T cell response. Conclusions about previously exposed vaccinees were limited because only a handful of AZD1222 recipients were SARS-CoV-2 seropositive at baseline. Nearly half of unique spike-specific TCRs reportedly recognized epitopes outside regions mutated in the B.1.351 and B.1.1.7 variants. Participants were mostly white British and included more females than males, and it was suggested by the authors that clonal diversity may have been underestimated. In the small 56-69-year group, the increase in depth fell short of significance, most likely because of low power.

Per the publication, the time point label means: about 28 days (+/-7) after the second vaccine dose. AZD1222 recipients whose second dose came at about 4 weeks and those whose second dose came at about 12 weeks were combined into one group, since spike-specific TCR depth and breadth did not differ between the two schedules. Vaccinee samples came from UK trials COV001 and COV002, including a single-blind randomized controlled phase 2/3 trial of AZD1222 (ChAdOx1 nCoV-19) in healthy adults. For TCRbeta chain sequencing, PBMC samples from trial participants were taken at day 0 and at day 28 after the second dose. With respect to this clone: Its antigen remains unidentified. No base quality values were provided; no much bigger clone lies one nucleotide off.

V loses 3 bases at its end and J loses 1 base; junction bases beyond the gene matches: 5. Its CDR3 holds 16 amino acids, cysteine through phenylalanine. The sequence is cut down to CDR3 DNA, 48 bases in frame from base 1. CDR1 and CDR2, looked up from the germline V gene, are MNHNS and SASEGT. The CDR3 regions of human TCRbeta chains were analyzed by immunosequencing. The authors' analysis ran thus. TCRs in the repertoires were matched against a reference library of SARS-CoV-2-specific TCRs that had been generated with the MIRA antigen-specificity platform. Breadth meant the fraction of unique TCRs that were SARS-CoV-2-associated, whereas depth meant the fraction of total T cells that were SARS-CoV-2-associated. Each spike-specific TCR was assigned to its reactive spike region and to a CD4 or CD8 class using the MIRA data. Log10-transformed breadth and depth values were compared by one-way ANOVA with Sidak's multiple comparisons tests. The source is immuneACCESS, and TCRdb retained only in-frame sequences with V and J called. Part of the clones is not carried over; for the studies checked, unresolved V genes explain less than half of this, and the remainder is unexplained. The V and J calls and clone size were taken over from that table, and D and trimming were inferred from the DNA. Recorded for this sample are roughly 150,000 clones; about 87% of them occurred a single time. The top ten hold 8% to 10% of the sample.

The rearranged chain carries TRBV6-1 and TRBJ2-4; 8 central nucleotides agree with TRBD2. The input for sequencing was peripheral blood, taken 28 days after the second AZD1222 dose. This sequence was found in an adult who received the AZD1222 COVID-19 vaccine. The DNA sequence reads TGTGCCAGCAGTGACGGACTAGCCAGGGCCAAAAACATTCAGTACTTC. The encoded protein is CASSDGLARAKNIQYF.